The 21 T cell receptor beta chains presented below share a single source sample, sequenced in a study of graft-versus-host responses after intestinal transplantation (dated by TCRdb to about 2021). The method behind the library was the immunoSEQ multiplex PCR assay. This immuneACCESS table, as held by TCRdb, lists in-frame sequences with V and J called but not all clones. Of the missing ones, under half trace to an unresolved V gene in checked studies; the others have no known cause. This sample lists about 15,000 clones; 33% were detected once. The top ten clones comprise about 3.5% of the sample. The time point label corresponds to: cells obtained before transplantation from donor or recipient. The starting material was alloreactive CD4+ T cells from a mixed lymphocyte reaction culture, obtained before intestinal transplant. The cell subset or site label corresponds to: CFSE-low proliferating T cells sorted from roughly six-day pre-transplant mixed lymphocyte reaction (GvH or HvG direction). The receptors were sampled from a human patient who received an intestinal transplant.

V gene TRBV7-3 combines with J gene TRBJ2-1; D uncertain. The CDR3 loop spans 14 amino acids. Trimming left V 5 bases short and J 4 bases short, with 12 bases between. From germline, CDR1 is SGHTA and CDR2 FQGTGA. CDR3 in DNA: TGTGCCAGCAGCAGGCTGGCCGGATACAATGAGCAGTTCTTC. This sequence encodes CASSRLAGYNEQFF.

This rearrangement joins TRBV6-1 to TRBJ2-7; 7 nucleotides agree with TRBD2. Trimming removed 8 bases from V and 7 bases from J; junction bases left unmatched: 14. The germline gives CDR1 MNHNS, CDR2 SASEGT. There are 14 residues in the CDR3. CDR3 DNA: TGTGCCAGCCGTGCATGGGGGAGGGAGGGGGAGCAGTACTTC. Amino acid sequence: CASRAWGREGEQYF.

This chain joins TRBV9 and TRBJ2-7; D is uncertain. Germline V gene lookup returns CDR1 SGDLS and CDR2 YYNGEE. This CDR3 region has 16 residues. V dropped 0 bases and J dropped 0 bases, with 13 bases sitting between them. The CDR3 bases are TGTGCCAGCAGCGTAGGAATCGTCCCTAGCTCCTACGAGCAGTACTTC. Amino acid sequence: CASSVGIVPSSYEQYF. Complete variable domain (other parts from reference TRBV9 and TRBJ2-7): DSGVTQTPKHLITATGQRVTLRCSPRSGDLSVYWYQQSLDQGLQFLIQYYNGEERAKGNILERFSAQQFPDLHSELNLSSLELGDSALYFCASSVGIVPSSYEQYFGPGTRLTVT.

CDR3 bases: TGTGCCAGCAGTTTACGGTCCACTAGAATAGGCAATGAGCAGTTCTTC. It encodes CASSLRSTRIGNEQFF. The chain joins TRBV27 to TRBJ2-1, with a weak D call TRBD2 (5 bases). CDR1 is MNHEY, CDR2 SMNVEV, per germline (reference sequence). This CDR3 has 16 residues. The V gene lost 2 bases and the J gene lost 6 bases, with 17 bases spanning the gap.

This clone was found a few times. The rearrangement uses TRBV5-6 and TRBJ1-2; D is unclear. CDR1 and CDR2 from the germline V gene are SGHDT and YYEEEE. The germline V and J ends were trimmed by 2 bases and 1 base, with 6 bases remaining between them. The CDR3 sequence is 13 residues long. This CDR3 is CASSLDFNYGYTF. DNA for the CDR3: TGTGCCAGCAGCTTAGATTTTAACTATGGCTACACCTTC.

The chain joins TRBV7-9 to TRBJ1-2; D is undetermined. In germline, CDR1 is SEHNR, CDR2 FQNEAQ (reference sequence). V lost 5 bases to trimming and J lost 4 bases, with 20 bases between them. The CDR3 runs to 16 residues. The CDR3 protein is CASSPAWSGDGYGYTF. The CDR3 nucleotides read TGTGCCAGCAGCCCCGCGTGGAGTGGGGATGGCTATGGCTACACCTTC.

This clone has only a few counts. The rearrangement uses TRBV11-3 and TRBJ2-7; D is tentatively TRBD1 or TRBD2 (6 bases each). CDR3 length: 14 amino acids. The germline CDR1 and CDR2 sequences are SGHNT and YENEEA. V was cut by 7 bases and J by 2 bases, with 15 bases left in between. CDR3 coding DNA: TGTGCCAGCACCCTCGGGGGCATAACCTACGAGCAGTACTTC. It encodes CASTLGGITYEQYF.

This clone was seen only a few times. The chain recombines TRBV5-1 with TRBJ2-7; 7 bases align to TRBD2. The V gene's germline CDR1 is SGHRS and CDR2 YFSETQ. J gave up 0 bases and V 0 bases, and 3 bases lay outside the gene matches. The CDR3 consists of 15 residues. Written as DNA, the CDR3 is TGCGCCAGCAGCTTGGGACTAGCCAACTCCTACGAGCAGTACTTC. It codes for CASSLGLANSYEQYF.

This clone was seen only a few times. V usage is TRBV6-6 and J usage is TRBJ1-2; D gene unclear. CDR1 MNHNY and CDR2 SVGAGI come from the germline V gene (reference sequence). Trimming removed 0 bases from V and 4 bases from J, with 15 bases in between. The CDR3 contains 16 residues. In DNA, the CDR3 is TGTGCCAGCAGTTACTCAACAACACCAAGCCCCTATGGCTACACCTTC. It translates to CASSYSTTPSPYGYTF.

This clone came up a few times. The V gene is TRBV2, the J gene TRBJ1-5, with D possibly being TRBD1 (5 bases). V was pared by 2 bases and J by 4 bases, with 15 bases between. Germline values: CDR1 SNHLY, CDR2 FYNNEI. There are 16 residues in the CDR3. This CDR3 is CASSEWQPGANQPQHF. CDR3 in DNA: TGTGCCAGCAGTGAATGGCAGCCCGGGGCAAATCAGCCCCAGCATTTT.

This clone turned up a few times. This chain joins TRBV2 and TRBJ2-3, with 7 bases fitting TRBD2. This CDR3 has 13 residues. The V gene end was trimmed by 7 bases and the J gene end by 6 bases; junction bases not matched to a gene: 7. Germline V gene lookup returns CDR1 SNHLY and CDR2 FYNNEI. The CDR3 DNA sequence: TGTGCCAGCATGTACGGGAGGAGGGATACGCAGTATTTT. Translation: CASMYGRRDTQYF.

This clone was observed a handful of times. This sequence joins TRBV7-9 and TRBJ2-2; D remains unclear. The CDR3 runs to 13 residues. Germline V gene sequence: CDR1 SEHNR, CDR2 FQNEAQ (reference sequence). V lost 1 base to trimming and J lost 7 bases, with 7 bases between them. CDR3 bases: TGTGCCAGCAGCTTAGATTTCGACGGGGAGCTGTTTTTT. Amino acids: CASSLDFDGELFF.

This clone occurred a few times. The chain couples TRBV9 to TRBJ2-2; TRBD1 aligns across 7 bases. Looked up from germline, CDR1 is SGDLS and CDR2 is YYNGEE. The CDR3 is 14 residues long. V trimming: 0 bases; J trimming: 6 bases; junction bases outside the gene matches: 2. The CDR3 region has the DNA TGTGCCAGCAGCGTAGAGGGGGCAGCCGGGGAGCTGTTTTTT. It is translated as CASSVEGAAGELFF.

This clone has just a few counts. The V gene is TRBV29-1, the J gene TRBJ2-1, with 10 bases matching TRBD1. CDR1 and CDR2 from the germline V gene are SQVTM and ANQGSEA. Trimming removed 7 bases from V and 6 bases from J; junction bases left unmatched: 9. The CDR3 sequence is 14 residues long. CDR3 nucleotides: TGCAGCGCCGGCCGGGACAGGGGAGGCAATGAGCAGTTCTTC. Its translation is CSAGRDRGGNEQFF.

Notes on this clone: The identical CDR3 is also encoded by other nucleotide sequences in the sample. This chain uses TRBV5-1 with TRBJ2-5, with TRBD1 matching 11 bases. The germline V gene encodes CDR1 SGHRS and CDR2 YFSETQ. The CDR3 totals 14 residues. V lost 4 bases and J lost 7; bases outside the gene matches: 6. The DNA for the CDR3 is TGCGCCAGCAGCGGGGGACAGGGGGGGTCGACCCAGTACTTC. This codes for CASSGGQGGSTQYF.

The chain has TRBV2 and TRBJ2-3; D remains unclear. The CDR3 extends over 12 amino acids. V lost 5 bases, J lost 3 bases, and 6 bases lay in between. The germline gives CDR1 SNHLY, CDR2 FYNNEI. CDR3: CASSTDTDTQYF. The CDR3 region has the DNA TGTGCCAGCAGTACGGATACAGATACGCAGTATTTT.

The gene calls are TRBV7-9 and TRBJ2-2; 8 positions match TRBD2. Germline loops: CDR1 SEHNR, CDR2 FQNEAQ (reference sequence). V gave up 4 bases and J gave up 5 bases; unmatched junction bases: 6. The CDR3 is 15 amino acids. The CDR3 nucleotides are TGTGCCAGCAGCTCCGGACTAGCCCGGACCGGGGAGCTGTTTTTT. Protein product: CASSSGLARTGELFF.

With regard to this clone: The junction departs from germline at one end; a sequencing error may be responsible. The chain is built from TRBV5-1 and TRBJ2-1; 7 nucleotides match TRBD2. CDR3 length: 17 residues. Germline values: CDR1 SGHRS, CDR2 YFSETQ. The CDR3 region is CASSLSVGSSGYNEQLF. Written as DNA, the CDR3 is TGCGCCAGCAGCTTGAGCGTCGGTTCTAGCGGATACAATGAGCAGCTCTTC.

This clone is classed as medium-sized. This sequence joins TRBV2 and TRBJ1-5; D ambiguous. Trimming removed 2 bases at V and 2 bases at J, with 4 bases between. Germline loops: CDR1 SNHLY, CDR2 FYNNEI. This CDR3 spans 13 amino acids. This chain's CDR3 is CASSEQGNQPQHF. DNA of the CDR3: TGTGCCAGCAGTGAACAGGGCAATCAGCCCCAGCATTTT.

This clone showed up just a few times. The chain links TRBV19 to TRBJ2-2; D gene ambiguous. The CDR3 consists of 14 residues. Germline V lookup: CDR1 LNHDA, CDR2 SQIVND (reference sequence). Trimming took off 7 bases at V and 0 bases at J, with 9 bases between the two ends. The CDR3 DNA reads TGTGCCAGTATGGCATCGACGAACACCGGGGAGCTGTTTTTT. Protein sequence: CASMASTNTGELFF.

This clone showed up just a few times. The chain combines TRBV6-1 with TRBJ1-6, with D maybe TRBD1 (6 bases). The CDR3 consists of 13 residues. V shed 5 bases and J shed 4 bases, with 6 bases lying between them. Per germline, CDR1 MNHNS and CDR2 SASEGT. The CDR3 DNA reads TGTGCCAGCAGTCAGGGGTATAATTCACCCCTCCACTTT. As protein: CASSQGYNSPLHF.